This TCR beta chain was obtained from a study of CD8+CD57+ T cells in acquired aplastic anemia. TCR beta VDJ and CDR3 profiling used genomic DNA as template. One entry per CDR3 protein results from TCRdb running MiXCR on the reads. Among about 270,000 distinct CDR3 sequences listed, around 82% were seen once. CD8+CD57+ cell expansion had been shown by flow cytometry in patients chosen for sequencing. Sequenced sample: sorted CD4+, CD8+, or CD8+CD57+ T cells (not recorded which) from PBMCs. The sequence came from a human donor with aplastic anemia.

The CDR3 sequence: CASSLPGGRDRQYQFF. The CDR3, as DNA: TGTGCCAGCAGCTTACCGGGAGGTCGCGATAGGCAGTATCAGTTCTTC. The chain has TRBV7-2 and TRBJ2-1, with 7 bases identical to TRBD2. This CDR3 comprises 16 residues. Germline CDR1 SGHTA, CDR2 FQGNSA. J was trimmed by 13 bases and V by 2 bases; bases with no gene match: 17.